The entry that follows covers one TCR beta chain sequence. The CDR3 is 14 residues long. From germline, CDR1 is LNHNV and CDR2 YYDKDF (reference sequence). V was trimmed by 3 bases and J by 5 bases, leaving 11 bases between them. As processed by the authors: Estimation of nucleated cell counts relied on the amplification of reference gene primers. Profiling relied on immunoSEQ multiplex PCR, and the TCRdb table lists in-frame clones only, not all of them. D and trimming were read from the DNA, whereas the V and J calls and clone size are those reported in that table. The sample lists tens of thousands of clones; about 83% were seen once. This sample is drawn from a study of blood T cell repertoires in COVID-19. Study at large: Sites across the United States, Italy and Spain contributed samples from acute and convalescent COVID-19. T cells, B-cell-depleted T cells, or PBMCs provided the cDNA or gDNA that served as material.

The chain uses TRBV15 and TRBJ2-1, with TRBD1 as a possible D gene (6 bases). Sequencing was carried out using peripheral blood. This sequence was found in a human donor in a cohort sampled during active COVID-19. CDR3 nucleotides: TGTGCCACCAGCAGTTTGGACAGAAACAATGAGCAGTTCTTC. It is translated as CATSSLDRNNEQFF.